This T cell receptor beta chain was identified in a study of blood T cell repertoires in COVID-19. About the research overall: Italy, Spain and the United States were the sources of the convalescent and acute COVID-19 samples. T cells, B-cell-depleted T cells, or PBMCs supplied cDNA or gDNA.

Original processing methods: By means of reference gene primer amplification, nucleated cell counts were estimated. The repertoire was sequenced with immunoSEQ multiplex PCR; TCRdb's copy has only in-frame clones and lacks some. Clone size and the V and J calls come from that table; the DNA yielded D and trimming. The data contain about 83,000 clones, roughly 86% of them seen just once; the ten biggest clones take up about 24%. Germline CDR1 MDHEN, CDR2 SYDVKM. The CDR3 sequence is 13 residues long. Trimming removed 6 bases from V and 8 bases from J, with 16 bases in between. The receptor's source is a woman of 80 years or more in a cohort sampled during active or convalescent COVID-19. The sample comprised peripheral blood. This chain connects TRBV28 to TRBJ1-2; maybe TRBD1 (6 bases). CDR3 bases: TGTGCCAGCAGGTACCCACAGGGAAGCGGCTACACCTTC. This encodes CASRYPQGSGYTF.